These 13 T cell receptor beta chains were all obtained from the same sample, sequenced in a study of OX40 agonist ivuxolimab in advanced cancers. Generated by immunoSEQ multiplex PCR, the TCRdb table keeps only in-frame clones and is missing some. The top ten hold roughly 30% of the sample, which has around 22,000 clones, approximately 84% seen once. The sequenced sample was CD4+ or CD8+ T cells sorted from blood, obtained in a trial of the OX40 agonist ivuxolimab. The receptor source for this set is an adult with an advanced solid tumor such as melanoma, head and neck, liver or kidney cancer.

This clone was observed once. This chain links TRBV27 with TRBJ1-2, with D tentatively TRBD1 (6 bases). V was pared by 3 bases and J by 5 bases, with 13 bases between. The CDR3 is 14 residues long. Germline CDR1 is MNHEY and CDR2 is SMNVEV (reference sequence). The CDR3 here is CASSLHREGYGYTF. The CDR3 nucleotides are TGTGCCAGCAGTTTGCACAGGGAGGGGTATGGCTACACCTTC.

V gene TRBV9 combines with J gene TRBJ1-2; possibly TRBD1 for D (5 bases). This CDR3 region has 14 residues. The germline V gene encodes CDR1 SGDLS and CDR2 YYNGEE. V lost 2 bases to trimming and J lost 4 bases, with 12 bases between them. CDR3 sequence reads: CASSVGDGTYGYTF. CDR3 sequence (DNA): TGTGCCAGCAGCGTCGGGGACGGCACCTATGGCTACACCTTC.

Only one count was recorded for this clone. In DNA form, the CDR3 reads TGTGCCAGATTGTCTAGCGGGGGGGCGTTCAGTTCAGATACGCAGTATTTT. This encodes CARLSSGGAFSSDTQYF. This chain uses TRBV2 with TRBJ2-3; 12 bases map to TRBD2. V lost 9 bases, J lost 4 bases, and 14 bases stayed unmatched. Germline V gives CDR1 SNHLY, CDR2 FYNNEI. The CDR3 has 17 residues.

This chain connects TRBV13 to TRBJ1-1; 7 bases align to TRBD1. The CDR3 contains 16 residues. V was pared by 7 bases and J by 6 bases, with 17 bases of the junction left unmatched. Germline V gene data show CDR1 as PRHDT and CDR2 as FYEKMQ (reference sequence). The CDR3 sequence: CASTPEGARGSAEAFF. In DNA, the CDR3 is TGTGCCAGCACCCCAGAGGGGGCGAGGGGCTCGGCTGAAGCTTTCTTT.

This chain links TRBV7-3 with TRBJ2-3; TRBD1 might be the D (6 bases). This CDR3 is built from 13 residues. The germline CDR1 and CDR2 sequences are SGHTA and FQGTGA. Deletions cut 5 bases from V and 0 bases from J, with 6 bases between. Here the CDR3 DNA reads TGTGCCAGCAGCGGGGGCAGCACAGATACGCAGTATTTT. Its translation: CASSGGSTDTQYF.

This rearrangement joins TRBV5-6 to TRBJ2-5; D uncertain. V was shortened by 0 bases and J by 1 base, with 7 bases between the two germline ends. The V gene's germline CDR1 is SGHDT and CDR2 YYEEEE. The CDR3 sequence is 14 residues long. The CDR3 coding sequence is TGTGCCAGCAGCTTGGCAGGCATCCAAGAGACCCAGTACTTC. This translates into CASSLAGIQETQYF.

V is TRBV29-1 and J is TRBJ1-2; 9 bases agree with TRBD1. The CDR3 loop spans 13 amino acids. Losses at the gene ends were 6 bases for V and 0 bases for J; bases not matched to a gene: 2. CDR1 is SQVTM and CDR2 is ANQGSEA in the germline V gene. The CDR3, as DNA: TGCAGCGTGGGACAGGGCTCTAACTATGGCTACACCTTC. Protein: CSVGQGSNYGYTF.

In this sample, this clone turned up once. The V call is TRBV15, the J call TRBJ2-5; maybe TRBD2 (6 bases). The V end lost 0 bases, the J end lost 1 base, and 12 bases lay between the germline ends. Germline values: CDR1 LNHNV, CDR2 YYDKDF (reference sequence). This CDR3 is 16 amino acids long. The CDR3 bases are TGTGCCACCAGCAGAGAACCCGGGAGTTTCCAAGAGACCCAGTACTTC. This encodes CATSREPGSFQETQYF.

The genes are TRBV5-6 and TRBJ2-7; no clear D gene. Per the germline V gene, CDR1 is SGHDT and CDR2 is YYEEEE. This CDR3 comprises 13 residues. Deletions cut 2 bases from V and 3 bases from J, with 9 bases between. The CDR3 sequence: CASSFGRSYEQYF. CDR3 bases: TGTGCCAGCAGCTTCGGACGGAGCTACGAGCAGTACTTC.

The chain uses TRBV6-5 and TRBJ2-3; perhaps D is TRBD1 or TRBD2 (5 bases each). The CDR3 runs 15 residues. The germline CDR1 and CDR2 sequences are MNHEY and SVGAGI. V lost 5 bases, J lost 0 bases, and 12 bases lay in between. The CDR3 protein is CASSPGTLSTDTQYF. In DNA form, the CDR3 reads TGTGCCAGCAGTCCCGGGACGCTTAGCACAGATACGCAGTATTTT.

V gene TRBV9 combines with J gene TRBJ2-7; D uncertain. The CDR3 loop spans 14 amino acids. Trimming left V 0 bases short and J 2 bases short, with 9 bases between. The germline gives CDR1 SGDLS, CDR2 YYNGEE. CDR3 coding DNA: TGTGCCAGCAGCGTAGGTGGGGAACCCTACGAGCAGTACTTC. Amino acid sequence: CASSVGGEPYEQYF. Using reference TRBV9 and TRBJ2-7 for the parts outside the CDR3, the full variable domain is DSGVTQTPKHLITATGQRVTLRCSPRSGDLSVYWYQQSLDQGLQFLIQYYNGEERAKGNILERFSAQQFPDLHSELNLSSLELGDSALYFCASSVGGEPYEQYFGPGTRLTVT.

Written as DNA, the CDR3 is TGCGCCAGCACACGACGGGGAGAAGCTTTCTTT. Translating it yields CASTRRGEAFF. The chain combines TRBV10-2 with TRBJ1-1; D gene uncertain. This CDR3 spans 11 amino acids. V dropped 7 bases and J dropped 8 bases, with 11 bases sitting between them. Germline CDR1 reads WSHSY; CDR2 reads SAAADI.

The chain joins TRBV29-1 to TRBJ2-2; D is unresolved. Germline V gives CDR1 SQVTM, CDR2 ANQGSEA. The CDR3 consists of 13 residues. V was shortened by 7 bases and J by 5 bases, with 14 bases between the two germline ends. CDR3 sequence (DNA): TGCAGCGGTGTGGGTGCCTTGACCGGGGAGCTGTTTTTT. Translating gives CSGVGALTGELFF.